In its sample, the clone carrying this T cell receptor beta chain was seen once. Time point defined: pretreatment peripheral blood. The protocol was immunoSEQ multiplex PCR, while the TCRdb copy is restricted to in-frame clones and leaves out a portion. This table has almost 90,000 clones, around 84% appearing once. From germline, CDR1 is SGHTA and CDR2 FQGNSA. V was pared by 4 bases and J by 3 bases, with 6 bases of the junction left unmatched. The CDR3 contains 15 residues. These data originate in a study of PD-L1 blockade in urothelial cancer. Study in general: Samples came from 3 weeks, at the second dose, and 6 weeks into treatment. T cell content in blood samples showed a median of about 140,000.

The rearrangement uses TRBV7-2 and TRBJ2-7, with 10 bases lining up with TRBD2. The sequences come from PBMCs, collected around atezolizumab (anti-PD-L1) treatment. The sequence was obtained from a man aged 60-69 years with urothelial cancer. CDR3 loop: CASSSPTSGFYEQYF. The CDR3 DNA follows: TGTGCCAGCAGCTCGCCGACTAGCGGGTTCTACGAGCAGTACTTC.